A single sample gave rise to the 13 T cell receptor beta chains below, sequenced in a study of vaccination and CD4 T cells after COVID-19. Treatment given: roughly 11-day PBMC culture with coronavirus spike peptide pools or control peptides (ViraFEST assay). Sequenced with the Oncomine TCR Beta short-read assay was DNA taken from cultured CD4+ T cells. Each CDR3 protein gets one entry after TCRdb re-called the PCR reads with MiXCR. The sample includes 12,000 or so distinct CDR3 sequences, 50% of them seen just once. These receptors' targets are unknown. The specimen sequenced was CD4+ T cells from blood, cultured in vitro. The receptors were sampled from a human donor who had recovered from COVID-19.

The gene calls are TRBV10-1 and TRBJ2-5; D may be TRBD1 (6 bases). Germline assignment: CDR1 WNHNN and CDR2 SYGVQD (reference sequence). The CDR3 has 14 amino acids. The germline V and J ends were trimmed by 10 bases and 3 bases, with 18 bases remaining between them. Here the CDR3 DNA reads TGCGCCACTCTACAGGGTTCTTCGAAAGAGACCCAGTACTTC. Its protein product is CATLQGSSKETQYF.

This sequence joins TRBV20-1 and TRBJ2-7; a possible D gene is TRBD2 (5 bases). The CDR3 is 14 residues long. From germline, CDR1 is DFQATT and CDR2 SNEGSKA (reference sequence). Trimming stripped 2 bases from V and 1 base from J, with 12 bases between. The CDR3 bases are TGCAGTGCTAGAAATAGCCGGAGGTCCTACGAGCAGTACTTC. Its translation: CSARNSRRSYEQYF.

This sequence joins TRBV10-3 and TRBJ2-5; 7 bases agree with TRBD2. The germline V gene encodes CDR1 ENHRY and CDR2 SYGVKD. The CDR3 length is 13 residues. The V and J ends lost 3 bases and 5 bases, in that order; junction bases with no gene match: 3. This CDR3 reads CAISERGGETQYF. Here the CDR3 DNA reads TGTGCCATCAGTGAACGGGGAGGGGAGACCCAGTACTTC.

V gene TRBV5-1 combines with J gene TRBJ2-7; 7 nucleotides align to TRBD1. From germline, CDR1 is SGHRS and CDR2 YFSETQ. The CDR3 has 18 residues. V lost 4 bases to trimming and J lost 1 base; unmatched junction nucleotides: 17. The CDR3 protein is CASSPLDRTGPKSYEQYF. The DNA for the CDR3 is TGCGCCAGCAGCCCATTAGACCGGACAGGACCCAAATCCTACGAGCAGTACTTC.

The rearrangement uses TRBV6-1 and TRBJ1-2; 9 bases agree with TRBD1. With V trimmed by 3 bases and J by 6 bases, 5 bases remained unmatched. The CDR3 contains 14 residues. Germline CDR1 and CDR2: MNHNS and SASEGT. Here the CDR3 reads CASSDRTGEHGYTF. CDR3 DNA: TGTGCCAGCAGTGATAGGACAGGGGAGCATGGCTACACCTTC.

In its sample, this clonotype was seen a few times. The chain combines TRBV6-1 with TRBJ2-3; the match to TRBD1 covers 7 bases. V was pared by 8 bases and J by 2 bases, with 4 bases of the junction left unmatched. The CDR3 is made up of 13 amino acids. The germline CDR1 and CDR2 sequences are MNHNS and SASEGT. The CDR3 here is CASQDRDTDTQYF. CDR3 DNA: TGTGCCAGCCAAGACAGGGACACAGATACGCAGTATTTT.

J is TRBJ2-2 and V is TRBV10-1, with D perhaps matching TRBD1 (5 bases). V was shortened by 0 bases and J by 6 bases, with 5 bases between the two germline ends. The germline CDR1 and CDR2 sequences are WNHNN and SYGVQD (reference sequence). CDR3 size: 13 residues. CDR3 DNA sequence: TGCGCCAGCAGTGAGTCAGGGGCCGGGGAGCTGTTTTTT. Protein sequence: CASSESGAGELFF.

The V gene is TRBV7-3, the J gene TRBJ2-2; TRBD2 agrees at 10 bases. After removal of 5 bases from V and 1 base from J, the junction contained 1 base not matched to a gene. CDR3 length: 15 residues. Germline CDR1 is SGHTA and CDR2 is FQGTGA. The CDR3 spells CASSRLAGNTGELFF. CDR3 nucleotide sequence: TGTGCCAGCAGCAGACTAGCGGGGAACACCGGGGAGCTGTTTTTT. Drawing the rest from reference TRBV7-3 and TRBJ2-2, the complete variable domain is GAGVSQTPSNKVTEKGKYVELRCDPISGHTALYWYRQSLGQGPEFLIYFQGTGAADDSGLPNDRFFAVRPEGSVSTLKIQRTERGDSAVYLCASSRLAGNTGELFFGEGSRLTVL.

This clonotype was recorded a few times. The J gene is TRBJ1-6, the V gene TRBV4-3, with a tentative D call TRBD1 (5 bases). The V end lost 4 bases, the J end lost 0 bases, and 7 bases lay between the germline ends. Germline lookup yields CDR1 LGHNA and CDR2 YSLEER. The CDR3 has 15 amino acids. The CDR3 protein is CASSLDSSYNSPLHF. Written as DNA, the CDR3 is TGCGCCAGCAGCCTAGACAGCTCCTATAATTCACCCCTCCACTTT.

V is TRBV6-2 or TRBV6-3 and J is TRBJ1-5; no reliable D call. The V gene's germline CDR1 is MNHEY and CDR2 SVGEGT. The CDR3 contains 15 residues. The V end was cut by 7 bases, the J end by 4 bases, with 17 bases between. The CDR3 sequence: CASTYRRKTNQPQHF. The DNA for the CDR3 is TGTGCCAGCACCTATCGCAGAAAAACGAATCAGCCCCAGCATTTT.

The chain uses TRBV7-2 and TRBJ1-4; D remains ambiguous. The CDR3 loop spans 14 amino acids. Germline assignment: CDR1 SGHTA and CDR2 FQGNSA. Between the trimmed V and J ends, which lost 7 bases and 8 bases, there was a span of 17 bases. The DNA of the CDR3 is TGTGCCAGCAAGGCCAACAGAGGGCGGGAAAAACTGTTTTTT. It encodes CASKANRGREKLFF.

V and J are TRBV6-1 and TRBJ1-5; D possibly corresponds to TRBD1 (5 bases). The germline gives CDR1 MNHNS, CDR2 SASEGT. The V gene lost 6 bases and the J gene lost 2 bases, with 8 bases spanning the gap. The length of the CDR3 is 13 residues. The CDR3 sequence is CASRGTGNQPQHF. As DNA, the CDR3 is TGTGCCAGCAGAGGGACTGGCAATCAGCCCCAGCATTTT.

The rearrangement uses TRBV2 and TRBJ1-2; D not resolved. Germline assignment: CDR1 SNHLY and CDR2 FYNNEI. The ends were cut back, 6 bases at V and 4 bases at J, with 6 bases in the middle. The CDR3 is 11 residues long. CDR3 DNA sequence: TGTGCCAGCAGCTTAGTCTATGGCTACACCTTC. This codes for CASSLVYGYTF.